The T cell receptor (beta chain) under discussion was sequenced for a study of blood T cell repertoires in COVID-19. Germline CDR1 and CDR2: SGHAT and FQNNGV. The length of the CDR3 is 12 residues. This clone was observed a handful of times. One end of the junction is discordant with germline, which a read error may explain. Methods used by the authors: Nucleated cell number was recorded as an estimate derived from reference gene primer amplification. Produced via immunoSEQ multiplex PCR; TCRdb's table is partial and in-frame only. V and J calls plus clone size are reproduced from that table; the DNA served to infer D and trimming. The sample consists of roughly 140,000 clones, around 80% of them appearing once.

Sequenced sample: peripheral blood. The chain combines TRBV11-2 with TRBJ2-7; TRBD1 matches 7 bases. The receptor comes from a human donor in a cohort sampled during active COVID-19. The CDR3, as DNA: TGTGCCAGCAGCTTAGATAAAGGGGGCCCCCACTTC. Its protein is CASSLDKGGPHF.